This T cell receptor (beta chain) was recorded in a study of T cells of healthy individuals. A single record per CDR3 protein comes from TCRdb applying MiXCR to the 5' RACE reads. The repertoire holds more than 85,000 distinct CDR3 sequences, with 17% as singletons. The CDR3 totals 12 residues. Trimming removed 2 bases at V and 5 bases at J, with 6 bases between. This clonotype was seen a handful of times. The TCR sequence derives from a human donor in good health. The V and J genes are TRBV12-3 or TRBV12-4 and TRBJ1-2; D gene uncertain. The CDR3 region is CASSLSDYGYTF. DNA for the CDR3: TGTGCCAGCAGTTTATCCGATTATGGCTACACCTTC.